This T cell receptor (beta chain) was captured by sequencing in a study of T cells after yellow fever vaccination. This clonotype has only a few counts. Germline V CDR1 and CDR2: SQVTM, ANQGSEA. The CDR3 contains 14 residues. With 6 bases removed from V and 4 bases from J, the gap between germline ends came to 15 bases. TCRdb re-analysed the 5' RACE reads in MiXCR, keeping a single row per CDR3 protein. This repertoire shows around 320,000 distinct CDR3 sequences, around 11% found once; its top ten account for roughly 3%. This chain uses TRBV29-1 with TRBJ1-4; a weak D match, TRBD1 (5 bases). This receptor was taken from a man aged 18 to 29 who received the YFV17D yellow fever vaccine. The sample was CD4+ T cells sorted from PBMCs, taken 45 days after the yellow fever booster vaccination. The CDR3 coding sequence is TGCAGCGTAGCAGTTGGGGGGGTTAATGAAAAACTGTTTTTT. Translated, it gives CSVAVGGVNEKLFF.